These 21 T cell receptor beta chains were sequenced from one sample in a study of blood T cell repertoires in COVID-19. TCRdb's copy holds only in-frame clones and misses some; the assay was immunoSEQ multiplex PCR. Here the sample spans some 80,000 clones, around nine tenths being singletons. Sequencing input: peripheral blood. The origin of the receptors is a man in his fifties with active or convalescent COVID-19.

The gene calls are TRBV18 and TRBJ2-3; D is ambiguous. CDR1 is KGHSH, CDR2 LQKENI, per germline. The CDR3 has 13 amino acids. Trimming removed 3 bases at V and 0 bases at J, with 4 bases between. CDR3 in DNA: TGTGCCAGCTCACCCCCTAGCACAGATACGCAGTATTTT. Encoded protein: CASSPPSTDTQYF.

The chain employs TRBV2 and TRBJ1-3; 9 nucleotides match TRBD1. The V gene's germline CDR1 is SNHLY and CDR2 FYNNEI. The V segment lost 4 bases and the J segment 0 bases; nucleotides outside the gene matches: 1. The CDR3 runs 15 residues. The CDR3 sequence is CASSGTGASGNTIYF. The DNA for the CDR3 is TGTGCCAGCAGTGGGACAGGGGCCTCTGGAAACACCATATATTTT.

V and J are TRBV4-1 and TRBJ2-7; TRBD1 aligns across 9 bases. This CDR3 is built from 16 residues. Germline V CDR1 and CDR2: MGHRA, YSYEKL. V dropped 3 bases and J dropped 4; count of bases not matched to a gene: 10. CDR3 protein: CASSQTPGQGAYEQYF. The CDR3 nucleotides are TGCGCCAGCAGCCAGACTCCGGGACAGGGAGCATACGAGCAGTACTTC.

V gene TRBV6-4 combines with J gene TRBJ2-4; D not resolved. CDR3 size: 12 residues. CDR1 is MRHNA, CDR2 SNTAGT, per germline. The V end was cut by 6 bases, the J end by 1 base, with 4 bases between. The CDR3 DNA reads as TGTGCCAGCAGCAGTGCCAAAAACATTCAGTACTTC. It translates to CASSSAKNIQYF.

The chain couples TRBV19 to TRBJ1-5; no clear D. The ends were cut back, 5 bases at V and 9 bases at J, with 11 bases in the middle. The CDR3 loop spans 12 amino acids. Per the germline V gene, CDR1 is LNHDA and CDR2 is SQIVND (reference sequence). The CDR3 DNA follows: TGTGCCAGTAGTCCGGGTGGCGGGCCCCAGCATTTT. This codes for CASSPGGGPQHF.

This chain joins TRBV10-1 and TRBJ2-5; D may be TRBD1 (5 bases). The CDR3 runs 14 residues. The V gene's germline CDR1 is WNHNN and CDR2 SYGVQD (reference sequence). V dropped 8 bases and J dropped 4 bases, with 17 bases sitting between them. The CDR3 loop is CASSRNGRVETQYF. The CDR3 nucleotides are TGCGCCAGCTCTCGCAATGGCAGGGTAGAGACCCAGTACTTC.

This clone is medium-sized by share. The V call is TRBV14, the J call TRBJ1-1, with no clear D. This CDR3 comprises 13 residues. The V gene's germline CDR1 is SGHDN and CDR2 FVKESK. V shed 4 bases and J shed 1 base, with 7 bases lying between them. The CDR3 loop is CASSLTANTEAFF. The DNA of the CDR3 is TGTGCCAGCAGCCTAACAGCGAACACTGAAGCTTTCTTT.

CDR3 DNA sequence: TGTGCCAGCAGCCAAGTGGAGACAGGGGTCGGCTACACCTTC. The encoded protein is CASSQVETGVGYTF. This sequence joins TRBV3-1 (or the pseudogene TRBV3-2) and TRBJ1-2; the match to TRBD1 covers 8 bases. Per the germline V gene, CDR1 is LGHDT and CDR2 is YNNKEL (reference sequence). With V trimmed by 1 base and J by 8 bases, 6 bases remained unmatched. The CDR3 runs to 14 residues.

The gene calls are TRBV12-3 or TRBV12-4 and TRBJ2-3, with D perhaps matching TRBD2 (6 bases). Trimming removed 8 bases at V and 0 bases at J, with 9 bases between. The CDR3 is 13 residues long. In DNA form, the CDR3 reads TGTGCCAGCGCGGGGTTTAGCACAGATACGCAGTATTTT. This translates into CASAGFSTDTQYF.

The CDR3 here is CATSRDFGTGGAYEQYF. The CDR3 DNA sequence: TGTGCCACCAGCAGAGATTTTGGGACAGGGGGGGCCTACGAGCAGTACTTC. V usage is TRBV15 and J usage is TRBJ2-7, with 11 bases lining up with TRBD1. Germline lookup yields CDR1 LNHNV and CDR2 YYDKDF (reference sequence). V gave up 0 bases and J gave up 2 bases; unmatched junction bases: 6. CDR3 length equals 17 residues.

This chain's CDR3 is CSVVDRVQETQYF. CDR3 coding DNA: TGCAGCGTTGTGGACAGGGTACAAGAGACCCAGTACTTC. V gene TRBV29-1 combines with J gene TRBJ2-5, with TRBD1 identical over 8 bases. The CDR3 is 13 amino acids. The germline gives CDR1 SQVTM, CDR2 ANQGSEA. The trim removed 4 bases at V and 2 bases at J, leaving 3 bases unmatched.

The rearrangement uses TRBV7-9 and TRBJ1-2, with 9 bases lining up with TRBD1. This CDR3 is 15 amino acids long. The ends lost 8 bases at V and 5 bases at J; junction bases unmatched: 12. Germline V CDR1 and CDR2: SEHNR, FQNEAQ (reference sequence). The CDR3, as DNA: TGTGCCAGCCAAGGACCGGGACAGGGTGGGTATGGCTACACCTTC. It is translated as CASQGPGQGGYGYTF.

V and J are TRBV2 and TRBJ1-4; 10 bases align to TRBD1. This CDR3 has 14 amino acids. CDR1 is SNHLY and CDR2 is FYNNEI in the germline V gene. Unmatched junction bases numbered 4, after V lost 6 bases and J lost 6 bases. The CDR3 DNA sequence: TGTGCCAGCAGGGCCGGGACAGGGGATGAAAAACTGTTTTTT. The encoded protein is CASRAGTGDEKLFF. The complete variable domain, with remaining parts taken from reference TRBV2 and TRBJ1-4, reads EPEVTQTPSHQVTQMGQEVILRCVPISNHLYFYWYRQILGQKVEFLVSFYNNEISEKSEIFDDQFSVERPDGSNFTLKIRSTKLEDSAMYFCASRAGTGDEKLFFGSGTQLSVL.

DNA of the CDR3: TGTGCCAGCAGCGCAGGGGGATGGGGCACTGAAGCTTTCTTT. Its protein is CASSAGGWGTEAFF. The chain links TRBV6-5 to TRBJ1-1; 7 bases are shared with TRBD1. The germline V gene encodes CDR1 MNHEY and CDR2 SVGAGI. The CDR3 has 14 amino acids. V lost 6 bases, J lost 4 bases, and 8 bases stayed unmatched.

The CDR3 DNA sequence: TGTGCCAGCAGTTCGGGACAGGGGGGAGGTTTTAGCTCCTATAATTCACCCCTCCACTTT. Protein: CASSSGQGGGFSSYNSPLHF. The rearrangement links TRBV28 to TRBJ1-6, with TRBD1 matching over 11 bases. The germline CDR1 and CDR2 sequences are MDHEN and SYDVKM. CDR3 length: 20 amino acids. Unmatched junction bases numbered 11, after V lost 4 bases and J lost 0 bases.

The chain employs TRBV7-9 and TRBJ2-2; 7 bases are shared with TRBD1. V dropped 5 bases and J dropped 6; count of bases not matched to a gene: 0. Germline CDR1 and CDR2: SEHNR and FQNEAQ (reference sequence). CDR3 length: 12 residues. The CDR3 here is CASSDRAGELFF. For the CDR3, the DNA is TGTGCCAGCAGCGACAGGGCCGGGGAGCTGTTTTTT.

The chain is built from TRBV3-1 (or the pseudogene TRBV3-2) and TRBJ1-1, with 10 bases aligning to TRBD1. The CDR3 extends over 15 amino acids. Unmatched junction bases numbered 5, after V lost 3 bases and J lost 4 bases. Germline assignment: CDR1 LGHDT and CDR2 YNNKEL (reference sequence). The DNA for the CDR3 is TGTGCCAGCAGCCAGGGGACAGGGGTTGTCACTGAAGCTTTCTTT. Its translation is CASSQGTGVVTEAFF.

Only one count was recorded for this clone. The chain joins TRBV29-1 to TRBJ2-2, with D perhaps matching TRBD1 (5 bases). Germline-derived CDR1 and CDR2 are SQVTM and ANQGSEA. The V end was cut by 7 bases, the J end by 4 bases, with 16 bases between. This CDR3 is 14 amino acids long. CDR3 coding DNA: TGCAGCGGGAGAAGGCAGGGTAGCACCGGGGAGCTGTTTTTT. This encodes CSGRRQGSTGELFF.

The chain is built from TRBV7-9 and TRBJ1-4, with D hard to call. V dropped 4 bases and J dropped 5 bases, with 11 bases sitting between them. CDR3 length equals 14 residues. The germline CDR1 and CDR2 sequences are SEHNR and FQNEAQ (reference sequence). The CDR3 nucleotides read TGTGCCAGCAGCTCGGACGGAGGAAATGAAAAACTGTTTTTT. Encoded protein: CASSSDGGNEKLFF.

V usage is TRBV14 and J usage is TRBJ1-1; D gene uncertain. CDR1 SGHDN and CDR2 FVKESK come from the germline V gene. Deletions cut 0 bases from V and 9 bases from J, with 8 bases between. The CDR3 is made up of 12 amino acids. CDR3 DNA: TGTGCCAGCAGCCAAGATTACAGCAAAGCTTTCTTT. Translated: CASSQDYSKAFF. Based on the CDR3 plus reference TRBV14 and TRBJ1-1, the full variable domain is EAGVTQFPSHSVIEKGQTVTLRCDPISGHDNLYWYRRVMGKEIKFLLHFVKESKQDESGMPNNRFLAERTGGTYSTLKVQPAELEDSGVYFCASSQDYSKAFFGQGTRLTVV.

This chain links TRBV13 with TRBJ2-2, with 9 bases identical to TRBD1. The length of the CDR3 is 15 residues. Per the germline V gene, CDR1 is PRHDT and CDR2 is FYEKMQ (reference sequence). V lost 5 bases, J lost 6 bases, and 7 bases stayed unmatched. DNA of the CDR3: TGTGCCAGCAGCACACGGACAGGGGTGGCCGGGGAGCTGTTTTTT. Translation gives CASSTRTGVAGELFF.